Following are 11 T cell receptor beta chains from one sample sequenced in a study of control samples from healthy donors and cancer patients. The table came from immunoSEQ multiplex PCR; TCRdb's copy has only in-frame clones and leaves some out. Seen here are approximately 40,000 clones, roughly 77% observed once, and the top ten hold approximately 17%. The material sequenced was formalin-fixed, paraffin-embedded tissue. These receptors all stem from a male donor with melanoma.

The rearrangement uses TRBV7-2 and TRBJ2-1, with 7 nucleotides matching TRBD2. The CDR3 loop spans 15 amino acids. The junction had 2 bases not matched to a gene; V was cut back by 2 bases and J by 1 base. CDR1 SGHTA and CDR2 FQGNSA come from the germline V gene. The CDR3 is CASSLLAGSYNEQFF. CDR3 in DNA: TGTGCCAGCAGCTTATTAGCGGGTTCCTACAATGAGCAGTTCTTC.

This chain connects TRBV10-3 to TRBJ2-3; D unclear. V lost 7 bases, J lost 2 bases, and 13 bases lay in between. The CDR3 loop spans 14 amino acids. Germline values: CDR1 ENHRY, CDR2 SYGVKD. CDR3 loop: CAIMGASSTDTQYF. The CDR3 coding sequence is TGTGCCATCATGGGCGCTAGTTCCACAGATACGCAGTATTTT.

The chain couples TRBV24-1 to TRBJ1-2; weak D call: TRBD1 (5 bases). The germline V gene has CDR1 KGHDR and CDR2 SFDVKD. V was trimmed by 4 bases and J by 5 bases, leaving 13 bases between them. The CDR3 has 14 amino acids. CDR3 sequence reads: CATSDPQGLYGYTF. The CDR3 nucleotides read TGTGCCACCAGTGACCCCCAGGGTCTTTATGGCTACACCTTC.

J is TRBJ1-5 and V is TRBV2; TRBD1 is a possible D gene (5 bases). Trimming left V 4 bases short and J 6 bases short, with 10 bases between. Per the germline V gene, CDR1 is SNHLY and CDR2 is FYNNEI. The length of the CDR3 is 13 residues. DNA of the CDR3: TGTGCCAGCAGTGTGGGGCAGGGTCAGCCCCAGCATTTT. It codes for CASSVGQGQPQHF.

This clone appeared a single time. The J gene is TRBJ2-1, the V gene TRBV27; TRBD2 agrees at 12 bases. The CDR3 loop spans 15 amino acids. CDR1 and CDR2 from the germline V gene are MNHEY and SMNVEV (reference sequence). V trimming: 3 bases; J trimming: 7 bases; junction bases outside the gene matches: 4. CDR3 residues: CASSFPGLAGNEQFF. In nucleotides, the CDR3 is TGTGCCAGCAGTTTTCCCGGACTAGCGGGAAATGAGCAGTTCTTC.

In DNA form, the CDR3 reads TGTGCCTGGAGTGTATATGGGGACAGAGCTTCTGGGGCCAACGTCCTGACTTTC. Residues: CAWSVYGDRASGANVLTF. This rearrangement joins TRBV30 to TRBJ2-6; TRBD1 aligns across 7 bases. V shed 0 bases, J shed 1 base, and the junction held 9 bases outside the gene matches. The length of the CDR3 is 18 residues. CDR1 GTSNPN and CDR2 SVGIG come from the germline V gene (reference sequence).

The J gene is TRBJ1-6, the V gene TRBV25-1; no firm D call. V was shortened by 3 bases and J by 7 bases, with 7 bases between the two germline ends. CDR1 MGHDK and CDR2 SYGVNS come from the germline V gene. This CDR3 comprises 13 residues. The CDR3 here is CASSETSNSPLHF. The CDR3 DNA reads TGTGCCAGCAGTGAGACTTCAAATTCACCCCTCCACTTT.

This clone has a handful of counts. The V and J genes are TRBV10-3 and TRBJ2-7, with TRBD2 matching over 14 bases. The germline V gene has CDR1 ENHRY and CDR2 SYGVKD. The J segment lost 4 bases and the V segment lost 2 bases, leaving 4 bases of the junction unmatched. This CDR3 is built from 16 residues. CDR3 loop: CAISEGLAGGGYEQYF. DNA of the CDR3: TGTGCCATCAGTGAGGGACTAGCGGGAGGTGGGTACGAGCAGTACTTC.

The chain recombines TRBV3-1 (or the pseudogene TRBV3-2) with TRBJ2-1; 7 positions agree with TRBD2. This CDR3 spans 14 amino acids. Germline trimming cut 3 bases from V and 2 bases from J; bases unmatched to any gene: 1. The V gene's germline CDR1 is LGHDT and CDR2 YNNKEL (reference sequence). The CDR3 spells CASSHGLAYNEQFF. CDR3 DNA sequence: TGTGCCAGCAGCCATGGACTAGCCTACAATGAGCAGTTCTTC.

There are a few counts of this clone. This chain connects TRBV19 to TRBJ2-7; the match to TRBD2 covers 8 bases. J gave up 4 bases and V 6 bases, and 5 bases lay outside the gene matches. Per the germline V gene, CDR1 is LNHDA and CDR2 is SQIVND (reference sequence). This CDR3 has 13 amino acids. This chain's CDR3 is CASSLGGEYEQYF. In nucleotides, the CDR3 is TGTGCCAGTAGCCTCGGGGGGGAGTACGAGCAGTACTTC.

This clone was seen at least ten times. The chain joins TRBV29-1 to TRBJ2-1; D may be TRBD1 (6 bases). Germline CDR1 SQVTM, CDR2 ANQGSEA. V lost 1 base and J 2 bases, leaving 9 bases between the germline ends. This CDR3 spans 14 amino acids. The CDR3 nucleotides read TGCAGCGTTGAAGGCAGGGGCGCCTACAATGAGCAGTTCTTC. This codes for CSVEGRGAYNEQFF.